The sequence of this T cell receptor beta chain was determined in a study of T cell repertoires in cytomegalovirus infection. The wider study: Indicated by public TCR beta signatures were CMV infection and matching HLA type.

This clonotype came up many times. Its antigen is not known. Germline V CDR1 and CDR2: SGHTA, FQGNSA. V was trimmed by 5 bases and J by 5 bases, leaving 18 bases between them. CDR3 length: 15 residues. Whole-study results and caveats: The ex vivo response showed dominance by HLA-C-restricted CMV-specific TCR beta clonotypes.

In TCRdb, the reads were re-called with MiXCR into one record per CDR3 protein. Of some 400,000 distinct CDR3 sequences in the sample, roughly 31% are singletons; the top ten hold 12% to 15%. Sequenced material: PBMCs. The chain employs TRBV7-2 and TRBJ1-2, with D unclear. The receptor was derived from a human donor in good health (CMV status not recorded). Some clones in this sample may be carry-over from other donors' samples. The CDR3 here is CASSLAVGEGYGYTF. As DNA, the CDR3 is TGTGCCAGCAGCCTCGCGGTGGGAGAAGGGTATGGCTACACCTTC.